This TCR beta chain was sequenced during a study of post-analysis software for immune sequencing data. Whole-study findings and limits: Elevated frequency relative to controls characterized four to six TRBV segments in patients, TRBV5-6, TRBV5-1 and TRBV20-1 among them.

Included in the TCR beta cDNA libraries were unique molecular identifiers. TCRdb re-analysed the PCR reads in MiXCR, keeping a single row per CDR3 protein. The table lists more than 450,000 distinct CDR3 sequences, under 40% of them singletons, with around 6.1% in the top ten. As regards this clonotype: Its antigen remains unidentified.

The CDR3 sequence is 12 residues long. CDR1 DFQATT and CDR2 SNEGSKA come from the germline V gene (reference sequence). Trimming took off 2 bases at V and 5 bases at J, with 7 bases between the two ends. The sample comprised blood. This chain connects TRBV20-1 to TRBJ2-1; no definite D call. The receptor was derived from a girl aged 2 to 17 with multiple sclerosis. The CDR3 loop is CSARQPDNEQFF. As DNA, the CDR3 is TGCAGTGCTAGACAGCCAGACAATGAGCAGTTCTTC.